The rows below give T cell receptor beta chains drawn from one sample of a study of blood T cell repertoires in COVID-19. Produced via immunoSEQ multiplex PCR; TCRdb's table is partial and in-frame only. The sample records more than 150,000 clones, 70% to 85% being singletons. The sample comprised peripheral blood. The receptors were gathered from a woman aged 25 to 39 with acute or convalescent COVID-19. The conserved cysteine and the conserved F or W are not part of the CDR3 here. The D gene is left open where the match is weak.

d_gene	j_gene	v_gene	CDR3aa
.	TRBJ2-5	TRBV28	ASRDGAGLQETQY
.	TRBJ2-5	TRBV29-1	SVKIRTQETQY
TRBD1	TRBJ2-5	TRBV7-7	ASSLGQGIGSLETQY
.	TRBJ2-1	TRBV5-6	ASSRRTLWEDEQF
TRBD1	TRBJ2-5	TRBV24-1	ATSDRQGWGETQY
.	TRBJ1-6	TRBV27	ASTGNENSPLH
.	TRBJ1-1	TRBV2	ASGGEIDSLNTEAF
TRBD2	TRBJ2-5	TRBV7-2	ASSFGGLAGGGETQY
.	TRBJ2-5	TRBV2	ASSEAGQSLETQY
TRBD2	TRBJ2-7	TRBV28	ASSSGTGRGAYEQY
TRBD1	TRBJ1-3	TRBV14	ASSLTGVLDTIY
.	TRBJ1-2	TRBV28	ASSLVPNVYGYT
.	TRBJ2-5	TRBV15	ATSSRVQETQY
TRBD1	TRBJ1-6	TRBV27	ASSFDRGSLYNSPLH
.	TRBJ2-5	TRBV20-1	SASIPGQETQY
.	TRBJ2-7	TRBV5-1	ASSLVRGAYEQY
TRBD1	TRBJ2-7	TRBV6-6	ASSILQGAYEQY
TRBD1	TRBJ1-1	TRBV18	ASSPSRGTGWTEAF
.	TRBJ1-2	TRBV19	ASSIAGIPNYGYT
.	TRBJ2-1	TRBV28	ASSFRSYNEQF
.	TRBJ1-3	TRBV28	ASSPPLTLSGNTIY
TRBD2	TRBJ2-1	TRBV7-9	ASSLASGLAGAYNEQF
.	TRBJ2-2	TRBV10-3	AISAQFANTGELF
.	TRBJ2-7	TRBV27	ASSLADGGTYEQY
.	TRBJ1-1	TRBV2	ASRLGWAGAPEAF
.	TRBJ2-7	TRBV4-1	ASSQVFVRGSAYEQY
.	TRBJ2-5	TRBV7-2	ASSPARGAQETQY
.	TRBJ1-2	TRBV7-2	ASSLAPGQNYGYT
.	TRBJ2-1	TRBV30	AWSVAGGYNEQF
.	TRBJ2-1	TRBV10-1	ASSGGLGYNEQF
.	TRBJ2-1	TRBV19	ASSMTNEQF
.	TRBJ1-1	TRBV5-4	ASSGGGFRGTEAF
.	TRBJ1-1	TRBV11-2	ASSLGRVTEAF
.	TRBJ2-5	TRBV4-2	ASSPGIQETQY